A selection of T cell receptor beta chains follows, all from one sample in a study of T-cell memory formation after mild COVID-19. TCRdb independently ran MiXCR on the 5' RACE reads; one entry per CDR3 protein. Here the sample spans 350,000 to 500,000 distinct CDR3 sequences, less than 25% being singletons. The sample comprised PBMCs or a T cell subset sorted from them (not recorded which). These receptors came from an adult woman who had mild COVID-19 (a few samples of this study predate the infection). Cell type and time point are not known. CDR3s include the opening cysteine and the closing phenylalanine or tryptophan. The order of the fields is clone size, J gene, V gene, D gene, CDR3 DNA, CDR3 protein. The D gene is left open where the match is weak. Only some rows state a clone size, as once, few, many or a class for expanded clones.

size: -
J: TRBJ2-3
V: TRBV7-6
D: -
DNA: TGTGCCAGCAGCTTAGCGCTGGCTAGCACAGATACGCAGTATTTT
CDR3: CASSLALASTDTQYF

size: few
J: TRBJ1-5
V: TRBV12-3/TRBV12-4
D: -
DNA: TGTGCCAGCAGTTCCACCAATCAGCCCCAGCATTTT
CDR3: CASSSTNQPQHF

size: few
J: TRBJ2-7
V: TRBV3-1
D: TRBD2
DNA: TGTGCCAGCAGCCGGGACTACGCGAGCTACGAGCAGTACTTC
CDR3: CASSRDYASYEQYF

size: -
J: TRBJ1-1
V: TRBV15
D: TRBD1
DNA: TGTGCCACCAGCATCCGGGACAGGGGGGCCAGGAACACTGAAGCTTTCTTT
CDR3: CATSIRDRGARNTEAFF

size: few
J: TRBJ2-5
V: TRBV7-2
D: -
DNA: TGTGCCAGCAGCTTTCCTAGGGGCGAGACCCAGTACTTC
CDR3: CASSFPRGETQYF

size: many
J: TRBJ2-7
V: TRBV12-3/TRBV12-4
D: -
DNA: TGTGCCAGCAGTCCCCCTCGTTTGGGAGGAACGTCAACCTACGAGCAGTACTTC
CDR3: CASSPPRLGGTSTYEQYF

size: -
J: TRBJ1-1
V: TRBV7-2
D: TRBD1
DNA: TGTGCCAGCAGCTTACTAAACAGGGGTGAAGCTTTCTTT
CDR3: CASSLLNRGEAFF

size: -
J: TRBJ2-3
V: TRBV7-3
D: -
DNA: TGTGCCAGCAGCTCCCGTCCTGGCGCTAACCCAGATACGCAGTATTTT
CDR3: CASSSRPGANPDTQYF

size: few
J: TRBJ2-7
V: TRBV7-6
D: TRBD2
DNA: TGTGCCAGCAGCTTAGTGGCTAGCGGGGGGGAACGGTACGAGCAGTACTTC
CDR3: CASSLVASGGERYEQYF

size: -
J: TRBJ1-2
V: TRBV7-2
D: -
DNA: TGTGCCAGCAGCAGGATAGGGGAGTCCTATGGCTACACCTTC
CDR3: CASSRIGESYGYTF

size: -
J: TRBJ2-7
V: TRBV11-2
D: -
DNA: TGTGCCAGCAGCCCAGACTACATAAACGAGCAGTACTTC
CDR3: CASSPDYINEQYF

size: few
J: TRBJ2-2
V: TRBV5-1
D: TRBD1
DNA: TGCGCCAGCAGCTTGGGTCCGGGACAGGGTGTCGGGGAGCTGTTTTTT
CDR3: CASSLGPGQGVGELFF

size: -
J: TRBJ1-5
V: TRBV6-5
D: -
DNA: TGTGCCAGCAGTTACGGTAGGGCAAATCAGCCCCAGCATTTT
CDR3: CASSYGRANQPQHF

size: -
J: TRBJ2-5
V: TRBV7-9
D: -
DNA: TGTGCCAGCAGCTGGACAGTCTCCCAAGAGACCCAGTACTTC
CDR3: CASSWTVSQETQYF

size: -
J: TRBJ1-4
V: TRBV12-3/TRBV12-4
D: -
DNA: TGTGCCAGCAGCGCCGGGTGGCCAACTAATGAAAAACTGTTTTTT
CDR3: CASSAGWPTNEKLFF

size: many
J: TRBJ2-3
V: TRBV5-5
D: -
DNA: TGTGCCAGCAGCTTTTCGGGGGCCACAGATACGCAGTATTTT
CDR3: CASSFSGATDTQYF

size: few
J: TRBJ2-7
V: TRBV12-3/TRBV12-4
D: -
DNA: TGTGCCAGCAGTTTTTCAGGGGCCCAGTGGGACGAGCAGTACTTC
CDR3: CASSFSGAQWDEQYF

size: few
J: TRBJ2-7
V: TRBV12-3/TRBV12-4
D: -
DNA: TGTGCCAGCAGTTTTAGCGGAACTTACGAGCAGTACTTC
CDR3: CASSFSGTYEQYF

size: few
J: TRBJ1-5
V: TRBV5-1
D: TRBD1
DNA: TGCGCCAGCAGCCCGGGGACAGACCTTCAGCCCCAGCATTTT
CDR3: CASSPGTDLQPQHF